The present entry profiles one TCR beta chain with its context. Its antigen is undetermined. The sample comes from a study of Ad26.COV2.S vaccination and SARS-CoV-2 variants. Study at large: Each vaccinee took Ad26.COV2.S intramuscularly, once or twice 56 days apart.

Overall study results and limits: It is possible that the TCR breadth and depth analyses underestimated the total T cell responses.

Generated by immunoSEQ multiplex PCR, the TCRdb table keeps only in-frame clones and is missing some. The table includes roughly 380,000 clones, about nine tenths detected once. The treatment is: roughly 19 received Ad26.COV2.S at low or high dose, single or two shots; five or six received placebo; per-sample allocation not given. Collection of the samples took place on day 63 after the first injection of vaccine or placebo. V gave up 4 bases and J gave up 2 bases, with 13 bases separating them. The CDR3 extends over 16 amino acids. CDR1 is SGHRS, CDR2 YFSETQ, per germline. The starting material was peripheral blood, obtained in a trial of Ad26.COV2.S vaccine versus placebo. This sequence joins TRBV5-1 and TRBJ1-6, with a weak D call TRBD1 (5 bases). The sequence came from a person aged 18-60 years who received the Ad26.COV2.S COVID-19 vaccine or a placebo. CDR3 sequence (DNA): TGCGCCAGCAGCCCCCAGGGAGGAACCTATAATTCACCCCTCCACTTT. Protein product: CASSPQGGTYNSPLHF.